This T cell receptor beta chain was recorded in a study of blood T cell repertoires in COVID-19. This CDR3 region has 13 residues. The germline V and J ends were trimmed by 6 bases and 4 bases, with 12 bases remaining between them. Germline values: CDR1 MNHEY, CDR2 SVGAGI. Here immunoSEQ multiplex PCR was the method, and the copy in TCRdb shows in-frame clones only, minus some. The sample carries about 200,000 clones, about 88% recorded once. V usage is TRBV6-5 and J usage is TRBJ1-2; D possibly corresponds to TRBD1 (6 bases). The material sequenced was peripheral blood. The clonotype originates from a man aged 40-49 years with active or convalescent COVID-19. This chain's CDR3 is CASRKGTPYGYTF. CDR3 nucleotide sequence: TGTGCCAGCAGAAAGGGGACACCCTATGGCTACACCTTC.